This T cell receptor (beta chain) was profiled in a study of cytomegalovirus exposure and HLA in healthy donors (dated by TCRdb to 2016 to 2017). Regarding the study in general: In an earlier analysis of approximately 500 of the donors, under 300 Gb of sequence data and some 120 million unique TCR beta sequences from about 179 million T cells were reported. Roughly 300 gigabases of sequencing data and approximately 85 million unique TCR sequences were included in an early release covering about 700 HLA-typed donors. Among the roughly 380 genotyped donors, approximately 82% belonged to the genetic ancestry cluster associated with self-reported Caucasian donors. The study aimed to test whether cataloging public T cell receptors could reveal signatures of past pathogen exposure. The study profiled the T cell repertoires of 666 subjects by immunosequencing and related them to cytomegalovirus serostatus. A separate validation cohort of roughly 110 different subjects was used in addition to the 666-subject first cohort. To predict cytomegalovirus infection status, the study brought together high-throughput TCR immunosequencing, statistical association of individual TCRs with disease status, and machine learning. A later analysis re-analyzed previously published TCR beta repertoires from 666 donors and added high-resolution HLA genotyping to study TCR occurrence patterns. Rather than drawing on any new phenotypic data, the later analysis identified candidate immune exposures from TCR beta sequences and the way those sequences occurred across donors. An earlier analysis of more than 450 of the donors used high-throughput TCR beta sequencing to judge whether each TCR beta V gene segment behaved as functional or pseudogenic. Alongside the repertoire data, information on donor age, sex, ethnicity and CMV serostatus was compiled. A later genetic analysis used genome-wide SNP genotypes for about 65% of the 666 donors, treating that subset as a discovery cohort. Every discovery cohort repertoire had been produced on one sequencing platform. Both class I and class II loci were covered by HLA typing, at four-digit resolution. Typing coverage varied by locus: roughly 629-640 donors for A, B, C, DRB1 and DQB1; approximately 500 for DQA1; over 600 for DPA1; some 470 for DPB1. Five DR-DQ haplotypes were treated as single units for association and clustering because of strong linkage in the cohort. Across approximately 420 genotyped donors of the cohort, an average of roughly 250,000 unique TCR beta nucleotide sequences per donor were sequenced, and roughly a sixth of those sequences were non-productive. Results the study describes overall, beyond this receptor: While some public TCRs were present in many individuals, most TCR sequences turned up only very rarely across donors. In a later analysis, the rate of TCR association differed among HLA loci, with DRB1 alleles having the most associated TCRs and HLA-C alleles having the fewest. An association between a missense DCLRE1C variant and V-gene and J-gene trimming of TCR beta chains was found in a later genetic analysis and replicated in an independent cohort. HLA typing was unavailable for some donors at each locus, so association tests used only the typed subset. In both the original and validation cohorts, the classifier was reported to diagnose cytomegalovirus status with high specificity and sensitivity. The 87-base-pair reads could not distinguish some IMGT-functional V segments, including TRBV6-2 and TRBV6-3, so those segments were excluded. Because counts were too low, some 17 rarely observed V segments, including chromosome 9 orphons, were left out of the earlier analysis of approximately 580 of the donors. According to the authors, the approach could potentially be generalized to other disease states and immunological phenotypes. In a later analysis, several top co-occurrence clusters were reported to appear linked to parvovirus B19, influenza, CMV and Epstein-Barr virus. The only immune exposure information available for the cohort was CMV serostatus. A group of highly shared sequence variants was considered likely to be a technical artifact of the sequencing pipeline. Compared with equally common non-associated chains, HLA-associated TCR beta chains in a later analysis were more clonally expanded and had lower generation probabilities. When HLA alleles, especially DR and DQ, strongly co-occurred, TCR associations were difficult to assign to individual alleles. In an earlier analysis of over 550 of the donors, most TCR beta V segments were observed in productive rearrangements about 87% or about 30% of the time, broadly matching IMGT annotations. A further reported finding was that TCR beta sequences accurately predicted the HLA-A and HLA-B alleles for most subjects in the first cohort. Linkage disequilibrium might explain the correlated functional status among segregating V segments, but an unknown experimental factor could not be excluded. According to a later genetic analysis, donors in an Asian-associated ancestry cluster had fewer N-insertions in productive TCRs than the roughly 670-donor mean. In this cohort, only TCR beta chains were sequenced, and detectable features were limited by the absence of alpha or paired-chain data. Three of the identified cytomegalovirus-associated TCR beta chains were confirmed in vitro to be specific for cytomegalovirus antigens. Most CMV-associated TCR beta chains appeared to be HLA-restricted in a later analysis, and the HLA associations seemed to be driven largely by CMV exposure. A later analysis associated 15,000 or so TCR beta sequences with specific HLA alleles at a false discovery rate of 0.05. In the study, approximately 150 TCR beta chains were listed as associated with cytomegalovirus. The presence/absence analyses assumed that sequencing depth was roughly uniform across donors, and that assumption may not be true.

The cohort was made up of 500 to 850 healthy bone marrow donors. At the time of sampling, every cohort member was nominally healthy, though immune exposures that went unrecorded were likely present. The donor tested CMV seropositive and was one of the 289 seropositive cohort members. A peripheral blood sample was collected from each donor, and TCR beta sequencing was performed on peripheral blood mononuclear cells. The Qiagen DNeasy Blood Extraction Kit was used to extract genomic DNA from the blood cell samples. This clone was counted once. Its specific antigen is unknown. The sample holds no much larger clone one base away, and base qualities are not on file. Preparation of the library involved the immunoSEQ multiplex PCR assay. For the multiplex PCR, a mixture combining 60 forward primers for TCR Vbeta segments and 13 reverse primers for TCR Jbeta segments was used. The CDR3 region of rearranged TCR beta genes was amplified from genomic DNA with a multiplex PCR assay. Amplified TCR beta libraries were sequenced as 87-base-pair reads on the Illumina HiSeq System. Concerning the study's data processing: Across the 670 or so repertoires, a later analysis counted approximately 75 million unique TCR beta chains, some 11 million of which were shared by at least two donors. Raw reads were error-corrected and collapsed into unique sequences with a nearest-neighbor algorithm that merged closely related sequences to remove PCR and sequencing errors. Alignment of CDR3 sequences to IMGT reference sequences was used to assign V, D and J gene segments. Each retained sequence needed at least a six-nucleotide match to both a V gene segment and a J gene segment. Rearrangements were classified as productive when the CDR3 lacked stop codons and remained in frame with V and J, and all other rearrangements were classified as non-productive. Following IMGT convention, CDR3 was defined as the stretch from the second conserved V-encoded cysteine to the conserved J-encoded phenylalanine. The earlier analysis of 450 to 750 of the donors excluded any sequence lacking an unambiguous match to a single V gene segment. In an earlier analysis of a few hundred of the donors, V segments were called functional above 56.7% productive rearrangements and were called segregating when the between-donor standard deviation exceeded 5%. A statistical classification framework was built for diagnosing cytomegalovirus status from the catalog of TCR beta chain sequences. A later analysis assigned V and J genes by comparing TCR nucleotide sequences with IMGT/GENE-DB human TR gene sequences. Using the TCRdist pipeline, a later analysis assigned CDR3 sequences along with most-parsimonious VDJ recombination scenarios. In a later analysis, each TCR beta chain was defined by its CDR3 amino acid sequence together with its V-gene family, and reads without a unique V-gene family were excluded. To address suspected cross-contamination and a sequencing artifact, a later analysis removed around 590 highly shared, low-generation-probability nucleotide sequences. In a later analysis, a clonal expansion index was calculated for each public chain from normalized within-repertoire ranks of inferred template counts. Generation probabilities in a later analysis came from a VDJ recombination model fitted to out-of-frame rearrangements, and those results were checked against IGoR. Hypergeometric tests were used in a later analysis to score TCR-TCR, TCR-HLA and TCR-CMV co-occurrence, with a repertoire-size bias correction applied to the TCR pairs. In a later analysis, false discovery rates were estimated by permuting HLA or CMV assignments 20 times. In a later analysis, co-occurring TCRs were grouped using DBSCAN, and TCRdist sequence similarity was added for clustering within HLA-allele-positive subsets. For co-occurrence clustering, repertoires with fewer than 30,000 or more than 120,000 public chains were excluded, along with four or five repertoires with anomalous nucleotide sharing. TCRdb stores this immuneACCESS table with in-frame sequences only. Part of the clones is absent; in the studies checked, under half of the shortfall reflects unresolved V genes, and no reason is known for the rest. The DNA was the basis for D and trimming; V, J and clone size are from that table. The sample yields about 120,000 clones; around 77% were counted once. Approximately 5% of the sample lies in the top ten.

The CDR3 contains 13 residues, cysteine and phenylalanine counted. The kept DNA is CDR3 alone, 39 bases in frame from the first base. Trimming at the junction amounts to 10 bases on V and 4 bases on J, and the germline ends lie 14 bases apart. Reading the germline V gene gives CDR1 MNHEY and CDR2 SVGAGI. The source material was PBMCs. The V gene is TRBV6-5 and the J gene is TRBJ2-1; a confident D gene designation cannot be given. The TCR was taken from a woman aged 30 to 39 in good health and CMV-seropositive. CDR3 sequence: CATRRQLYNEQFF. The DNA reads as follows: TGTGCCACCCGGCGGCAGCTTTACAATGAGCAGTTCTTC.